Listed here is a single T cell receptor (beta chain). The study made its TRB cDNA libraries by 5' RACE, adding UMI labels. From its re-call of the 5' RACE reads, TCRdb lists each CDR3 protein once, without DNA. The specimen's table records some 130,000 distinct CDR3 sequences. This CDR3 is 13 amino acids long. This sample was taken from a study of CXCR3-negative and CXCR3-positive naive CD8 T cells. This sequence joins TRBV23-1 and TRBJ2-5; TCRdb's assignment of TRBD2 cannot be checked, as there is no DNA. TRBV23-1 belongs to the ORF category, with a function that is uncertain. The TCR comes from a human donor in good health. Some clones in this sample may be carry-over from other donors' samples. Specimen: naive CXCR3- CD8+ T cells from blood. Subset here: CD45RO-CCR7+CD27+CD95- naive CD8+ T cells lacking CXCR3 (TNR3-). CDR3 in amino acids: CAIVGRADETQYF.